These T cell receptor beta chains were read from a single sample in a study of T cells in Graves' hyperthyroidism and ophthalmopathy. Via MiXCR, TCRdb re-called the multiplex PCR reads, giving one row per CDR3 protein. This sample yields hundreds of thousands of distinct CDR3 sequences, of which roughly a sixth are seen a single time; 2.5% to 4% belongs to the top ten. The sample consisted of blood. These receptors were collected from a woman aged 35 to 49 with Graves' ophthalmopathy. CDR3s leave out the opening cysteine and the closing phenylalanine or tryptophan.

j_call cdr3_length v_call cdr3_aa
TRBJ1-1 9 TRBV2 ASVLSVVAF
TRBJ2-1 12 TRBV6-2/TRBV6-3 ASSYFGTNNEQF
TRBJ1-1 11 TRBV30 AAGGYMNTEAF
TRBJ1-1 14 TRBV9 ASSVGSQGAFTEAF
TRBJ1-2 12 TRBV28 ASSSPGPWGGYT
TRBJ2-3 15 TRBV10-2 AIGGAGTSGGTDTQY
TRBJ2-7 13 TRBV19 ASSIRAESSYEQY
TRBJ1-1 14 TRBV20-1 SAREGGGAVNTEAF
TRBJ2-1 11 TRBV11-2 ASSLGTSYEQF
TRBJ1-1 14 TRBV18 ASSLQTGPLNTEAF
TRBJ1-5 12 TRBV6-5 ASSYRGNNQPQH
TRBJ1-3 13 TRBV3-1 ASSLQEGDVNTIY
TRBJ1-5 13 TRBV7-8 ASSVSGLPGQPQH
TRBJ1-2 13 TRBV9 ASSVALEGNYGYT
TRBJ1-2 17 TRBV6-4 ASSYGKGTRPQEPYGYT
TRBJ1-2 11 TRBV10-3 ATGGATNYGYT
TRBJ2-1 14 TRBV6-4 ASGPSGGSSYNEQF
TRBJ1-4 11 TRBV6-1 ASGSRRREKLF
TRBJ1-1 12 TRBV2 ASRGLEVSTEAF
TRBJ2-5 11 TRBV28 ASSFRGFETQY
TRBJ2-7 14 TRBV9 ASSNTASGRVDEQY
TRBJ2-5 13 TRBV7-9 ASSAGQGAKETQY
TRBJ1-1 11 TRBV29-1 SAAGTLNTEAF
TRBJ1-1 13 TRBV11-2 ASSLDPGGTTEAF
TRBJ2-2 14 TRBV4-2 ASSLLAGTNTGELF
TRBJ2-3 12 TRBV4-1 ASSRKTSTDTQY
TRBJ2-3 14 TRBV3-1 ASSQDAGPGTDTQY
TRBJ2-4 12 TRBV6-1 ASSEAYRGNIQY
TRBJ2-1 11 TRBV3-1 ASSQVVRGEQF
TRBJ2-7 13 TRBV5-1 ASTPSGDTSYEQY
TRBJ2-2 18 TRBV4-1 ASSRSGLAGGRKGTGELF
TRBJ2-7 11 TRBV6-1 ASSTQGSYEQY
TRBJ2-3 14 TRBV20-1 SAIPVSGPSTDTQY
TRBJ2-1 11 TRBV30 AWSDRASHEQF
TRBJ1-5 11 TRBV20-1 SATPEGNQPQH
TRBJ2-7 13 TRBV9 ASRTKDRDRYEQY
TRBJ1-3 11 TRBV29-1 SVVLALGSTIY
TRBJ2-3 13 TRBV7-2 ASSAPRPRTDTQY
TRBJ2-7 13 TRBV27 ASSLRQGGAYEQY
TRBJ1-2 13 TRBV28 ASSFTGVANYGYT
TRBJ2-3 12 TRBV6-1 ASSPQRWTDTQY
TRBJ1-4 13 TRBV6-1 ASSEAETGNEKLF
TRBJ1-3 14 TRBV18 ASSPGTGDSGNTIY
TRBJ2-1 13 TRBV20-1 SASQPGQSYNEQF
TRBJ1-2 12 TRBV6-1 ASRNRREVYGYT
TRBJ1-5 11 TRBV11-2 ASSLDQVQPQH
TRBJ2-2 14 TRBV11-2 ASSSGGTRSLGELF